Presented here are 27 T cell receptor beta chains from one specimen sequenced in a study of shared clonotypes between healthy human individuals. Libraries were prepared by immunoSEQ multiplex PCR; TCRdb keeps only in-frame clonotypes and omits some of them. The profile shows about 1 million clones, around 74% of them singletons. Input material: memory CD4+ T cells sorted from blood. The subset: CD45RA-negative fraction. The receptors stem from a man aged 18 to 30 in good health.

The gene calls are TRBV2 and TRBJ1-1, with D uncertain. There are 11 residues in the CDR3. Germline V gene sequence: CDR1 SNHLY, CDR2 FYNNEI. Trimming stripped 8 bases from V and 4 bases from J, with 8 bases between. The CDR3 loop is CASFRFTEAFF. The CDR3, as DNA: TGTGCCAGCTTCCGATTCACTGAAGCTTTCTTT.

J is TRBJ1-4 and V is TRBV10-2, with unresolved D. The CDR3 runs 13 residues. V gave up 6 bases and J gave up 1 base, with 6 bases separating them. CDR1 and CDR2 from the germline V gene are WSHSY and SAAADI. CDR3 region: CASRRLTNEKLFF. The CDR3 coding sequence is TGCGCCAGCAGGCGGCTAACTAATGAAAAACTGTTTTTT.

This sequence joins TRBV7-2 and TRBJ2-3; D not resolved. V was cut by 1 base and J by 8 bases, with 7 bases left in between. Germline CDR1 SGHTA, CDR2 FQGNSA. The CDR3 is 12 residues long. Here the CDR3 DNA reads TGTGCCAGCAGCTTAGTATTTCCTACGCAGTATTTT. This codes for CASSLVFPTQYF.

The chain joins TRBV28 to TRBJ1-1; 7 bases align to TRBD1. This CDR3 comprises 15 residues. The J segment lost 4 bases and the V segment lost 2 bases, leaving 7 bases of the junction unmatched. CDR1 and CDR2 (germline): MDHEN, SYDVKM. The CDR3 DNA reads TGTGCCAGCAGTTTACCTCTGGCAGGGGGCACTGAAGCTTTCTTT. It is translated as CASSLPLAGGTEAFF. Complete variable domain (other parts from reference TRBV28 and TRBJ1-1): DVKVTQSSRYLVKRTGEKVFLECVQDMDHENMFWYRQDPGLGLRLIYFSYDVKMKEKGDIPEGYSVSREKKERFSLILESASTNQTSMYLCASSLPLAGGTEAFFGQGTRLTVV.

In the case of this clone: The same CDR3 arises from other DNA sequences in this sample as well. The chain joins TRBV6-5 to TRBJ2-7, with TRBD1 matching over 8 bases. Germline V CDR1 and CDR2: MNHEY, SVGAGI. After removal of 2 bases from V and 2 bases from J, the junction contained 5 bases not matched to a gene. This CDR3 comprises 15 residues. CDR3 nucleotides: TGTGCCAGCAGTTACAGTGGGACAGGACCCTACGAGCAGTACTTC. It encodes CASSYSGTGPYEQYF.

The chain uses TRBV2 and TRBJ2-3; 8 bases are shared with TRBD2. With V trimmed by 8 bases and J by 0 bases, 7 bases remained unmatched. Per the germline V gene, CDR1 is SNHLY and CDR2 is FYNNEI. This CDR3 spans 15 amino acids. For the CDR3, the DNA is TGTGCCAGCGATAAAGGACTAGCTAGCACAGATACGCAGTATTTT. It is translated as CASDKGLASTDTQYF.

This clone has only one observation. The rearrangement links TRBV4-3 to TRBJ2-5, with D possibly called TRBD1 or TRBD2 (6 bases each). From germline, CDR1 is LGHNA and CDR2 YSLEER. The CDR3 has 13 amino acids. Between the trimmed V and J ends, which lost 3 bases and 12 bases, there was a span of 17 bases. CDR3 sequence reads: CASSQMLGGGEYF. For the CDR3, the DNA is TGCGCCAGCAGCCAGATGCTCGGGGGCGGCGAGTACTTC.

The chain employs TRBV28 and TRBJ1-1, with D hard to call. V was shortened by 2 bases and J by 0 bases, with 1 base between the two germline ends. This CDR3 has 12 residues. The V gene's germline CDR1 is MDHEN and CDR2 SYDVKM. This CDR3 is CASSLMNTEAFF. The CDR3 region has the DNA TGTGCCAGCAGTTTAATGAACACTGAAGCTTTCTTT.

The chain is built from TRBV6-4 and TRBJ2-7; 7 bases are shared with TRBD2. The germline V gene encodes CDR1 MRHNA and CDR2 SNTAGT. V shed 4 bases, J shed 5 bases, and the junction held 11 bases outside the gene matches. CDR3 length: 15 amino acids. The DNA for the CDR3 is TGTGCCAGCAGTGGATTTGCGGGAGTTTGTCACGAGCAGTACTTC. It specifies CASSGFAGVCHEQYF.

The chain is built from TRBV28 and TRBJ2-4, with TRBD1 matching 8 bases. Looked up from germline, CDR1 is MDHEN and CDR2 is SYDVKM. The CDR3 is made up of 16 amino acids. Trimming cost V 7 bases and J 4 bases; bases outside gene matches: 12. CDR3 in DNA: TGTGCCAGCATGGCAGGGGGCCTTTCCTTTAAAAACATTCAGTACTTC. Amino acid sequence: CASMAGGLSFKNIQYF.

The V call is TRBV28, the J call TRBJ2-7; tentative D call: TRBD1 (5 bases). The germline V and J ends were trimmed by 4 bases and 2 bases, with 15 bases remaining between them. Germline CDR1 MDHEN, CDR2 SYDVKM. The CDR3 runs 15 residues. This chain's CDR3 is CASSSGQPEPYEQYF. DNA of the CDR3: TGTGCCAGCAGTTCTGGACAACCCGAACCCTACGAGCAGTACTTC.

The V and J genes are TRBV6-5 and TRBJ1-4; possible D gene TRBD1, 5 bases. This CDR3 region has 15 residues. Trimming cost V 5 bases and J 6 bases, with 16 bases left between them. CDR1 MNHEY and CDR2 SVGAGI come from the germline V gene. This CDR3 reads CASSPQDWGDEKLFF. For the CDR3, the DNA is TGTGCCAGCAGTCCCCAGGACTGGGGCGATGAAAAACTGTTTTTT.

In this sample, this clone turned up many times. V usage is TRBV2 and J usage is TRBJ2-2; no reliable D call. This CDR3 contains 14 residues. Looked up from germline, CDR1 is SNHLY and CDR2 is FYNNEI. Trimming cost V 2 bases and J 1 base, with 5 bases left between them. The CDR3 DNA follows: TGTGCCAGCAGTGAACAACTGAACACCGGGGAGCTGTTTTTT. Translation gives CASSEQLNTGELFF.

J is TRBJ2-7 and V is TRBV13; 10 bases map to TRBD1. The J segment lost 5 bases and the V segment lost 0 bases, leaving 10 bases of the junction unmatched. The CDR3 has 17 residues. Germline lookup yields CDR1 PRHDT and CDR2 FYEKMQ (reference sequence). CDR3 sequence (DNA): TGTGCCAGCAGCTTAGGCCCCGGACAGGGGGATTTCCACGAGCAGTACTTC. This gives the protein CASSLGPGQGDFHEQYF.

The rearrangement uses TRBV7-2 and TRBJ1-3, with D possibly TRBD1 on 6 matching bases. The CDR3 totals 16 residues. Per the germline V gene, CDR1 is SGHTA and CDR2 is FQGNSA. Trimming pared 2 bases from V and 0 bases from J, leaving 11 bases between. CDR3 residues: CASSLRQASSGNTIYF. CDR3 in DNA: TGTGCCAGCAGCTTACGACAGGCGAGCTCTGGAAACACCATATATTTT.

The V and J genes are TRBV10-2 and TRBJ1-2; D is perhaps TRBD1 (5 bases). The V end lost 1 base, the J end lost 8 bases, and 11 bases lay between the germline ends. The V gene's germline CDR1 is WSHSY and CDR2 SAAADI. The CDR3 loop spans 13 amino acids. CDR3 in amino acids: CASSEFGRGGYTF. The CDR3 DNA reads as TGCGCCAGCAGTGAGTTTGGGAGGGGAGGCTACACCTTC.

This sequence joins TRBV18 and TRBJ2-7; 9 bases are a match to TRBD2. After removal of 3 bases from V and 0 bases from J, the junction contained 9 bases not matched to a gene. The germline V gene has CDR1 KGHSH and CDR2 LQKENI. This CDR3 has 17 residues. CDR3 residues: CASSPPGLAVSSYEQYF. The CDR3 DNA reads TGTGCCAGCTCACCCCCGGGACTAGCTGTTAGCTCCTACGAGCAGTACTTC.

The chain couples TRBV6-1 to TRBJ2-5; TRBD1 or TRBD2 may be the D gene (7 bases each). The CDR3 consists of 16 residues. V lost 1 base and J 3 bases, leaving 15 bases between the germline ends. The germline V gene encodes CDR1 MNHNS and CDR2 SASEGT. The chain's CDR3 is CASSEERDSLKETQYF. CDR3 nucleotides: TGTGCCAGCAGTGAAGAGCGGGACAGCCTAAAAGAGACCCAGTACTTC.

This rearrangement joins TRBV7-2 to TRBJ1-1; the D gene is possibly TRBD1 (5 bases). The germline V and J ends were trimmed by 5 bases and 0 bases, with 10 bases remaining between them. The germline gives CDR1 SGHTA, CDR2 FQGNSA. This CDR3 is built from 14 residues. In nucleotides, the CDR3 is TGTGCCAGCAGCCCCAAGGGGATGAACACTGAAGCTTTCTTT. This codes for CASSPKGMNTEAFF.

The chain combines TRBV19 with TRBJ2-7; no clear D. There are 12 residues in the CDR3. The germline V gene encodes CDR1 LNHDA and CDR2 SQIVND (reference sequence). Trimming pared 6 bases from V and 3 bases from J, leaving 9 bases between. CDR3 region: CASSPGLYEQYF. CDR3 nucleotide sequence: TGTGCCAGTAGCCCCGGTCTCTACGAGCAGTACTTC.

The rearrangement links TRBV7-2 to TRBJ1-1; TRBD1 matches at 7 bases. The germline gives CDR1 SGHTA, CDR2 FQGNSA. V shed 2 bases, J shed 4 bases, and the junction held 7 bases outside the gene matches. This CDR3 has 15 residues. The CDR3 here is CASSLRGQKGTEAFF. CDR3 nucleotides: TGTGCCAGCAGCTTAAGGGGGCAGAAGGGCACTGAAGCTTTCTTT.

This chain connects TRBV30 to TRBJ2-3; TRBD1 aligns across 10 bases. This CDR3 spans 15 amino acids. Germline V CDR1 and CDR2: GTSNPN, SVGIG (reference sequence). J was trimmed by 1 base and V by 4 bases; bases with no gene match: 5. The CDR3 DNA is TGTGCCTGGACCAGGGGGACAGGGGGCACAGATACGCAGTATTTT. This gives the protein CAWTRGTGGTDTQYF.

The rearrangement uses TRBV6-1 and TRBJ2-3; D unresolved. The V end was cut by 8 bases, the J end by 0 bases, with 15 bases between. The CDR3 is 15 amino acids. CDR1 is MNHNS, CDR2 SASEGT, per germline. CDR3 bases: TGTGCCAGCTCGGCGAACACAGCTAGCACAGATACGCAGTATTTT. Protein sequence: CASSANTASTDTQYF.

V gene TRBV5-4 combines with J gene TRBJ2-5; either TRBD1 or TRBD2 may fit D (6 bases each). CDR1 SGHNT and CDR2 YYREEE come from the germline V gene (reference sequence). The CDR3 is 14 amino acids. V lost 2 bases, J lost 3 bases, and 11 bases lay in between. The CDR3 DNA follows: TGTGCCAGCAGCTTTCCGGGGGCTAAAGAGACCCAGTACTTC. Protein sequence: CASSFPGAKETQYF. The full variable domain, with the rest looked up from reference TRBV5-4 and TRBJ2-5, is ETGVTQSPTHLIKTRGQQVTLRCSSQSGHNTVSWYQQALGQGPQFIFQYYREEENGRGNFPPRFSGLQFPNYSSELNVNALELDDSALYLCASSFPGAKETQYFGPGTRLLVL.

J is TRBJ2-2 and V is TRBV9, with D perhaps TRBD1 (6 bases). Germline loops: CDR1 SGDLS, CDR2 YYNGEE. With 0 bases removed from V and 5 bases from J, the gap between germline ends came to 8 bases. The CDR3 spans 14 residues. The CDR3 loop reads CASSVAGTTGELFF. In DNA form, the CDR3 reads TGTGCCAGCAGCGTAGCCGGGACAACCGGGGAGCTGTTTTTT.

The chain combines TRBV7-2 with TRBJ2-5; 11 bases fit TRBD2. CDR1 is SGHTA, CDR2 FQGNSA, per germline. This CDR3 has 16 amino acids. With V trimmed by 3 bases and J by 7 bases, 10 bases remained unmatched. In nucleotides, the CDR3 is TGTGCCAGCAGCTTCGCCGGGCTAGCGGGAGGAGCGACCCAGTACTTC. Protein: CASSFAGLAGGATQYF.

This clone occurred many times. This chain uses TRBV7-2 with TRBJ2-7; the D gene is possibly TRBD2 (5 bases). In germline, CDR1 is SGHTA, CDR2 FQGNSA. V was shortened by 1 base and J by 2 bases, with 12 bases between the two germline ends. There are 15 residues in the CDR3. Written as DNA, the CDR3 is TGTGCCAGCAGCTTAGATGACTACTCGACCTACGAGCAGTACTTC. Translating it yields CASSLDDYSTYEQYF.